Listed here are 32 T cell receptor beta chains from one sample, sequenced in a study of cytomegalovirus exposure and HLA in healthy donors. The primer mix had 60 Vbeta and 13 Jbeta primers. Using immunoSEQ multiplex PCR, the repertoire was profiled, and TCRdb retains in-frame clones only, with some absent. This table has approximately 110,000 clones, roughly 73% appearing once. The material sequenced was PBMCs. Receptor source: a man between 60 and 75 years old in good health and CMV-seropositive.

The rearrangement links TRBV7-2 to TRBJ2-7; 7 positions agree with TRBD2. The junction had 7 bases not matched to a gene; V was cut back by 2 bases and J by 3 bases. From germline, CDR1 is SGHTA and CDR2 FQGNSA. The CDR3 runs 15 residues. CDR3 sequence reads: CASSLIGGGHYEQYF. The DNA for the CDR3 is TGTGCCAGCAGCTTAATCGGCGGGGGTCACTACGAGCAGTACTTC.

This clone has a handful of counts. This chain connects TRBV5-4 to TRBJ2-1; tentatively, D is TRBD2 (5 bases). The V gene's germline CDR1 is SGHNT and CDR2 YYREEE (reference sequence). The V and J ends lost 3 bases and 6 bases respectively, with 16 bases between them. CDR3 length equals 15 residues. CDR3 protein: CASSSGVRWGNEQFF. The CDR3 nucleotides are TGTGCCAGCAGCTCCGGGGTCAGGTGGGGCAATGAGCAGTTCTTC.

The CDR3 nucleotides are TGTGCCAGCAGCTACAGGGCCTCCTACGAGCAGTACTTC. This encodes CASSYRASYEQYF. The chain joins TRBV5-4 to TRBJ2-7, with D perhaps matching TRBD1 (6 bases). The length of the CDR3 is 13 residues. Germline V CDR1 and CDR2: SGHNT, YYREEE (reference sequence). V was pared by 3 bases and J by 0 bases, with 7 bases between.

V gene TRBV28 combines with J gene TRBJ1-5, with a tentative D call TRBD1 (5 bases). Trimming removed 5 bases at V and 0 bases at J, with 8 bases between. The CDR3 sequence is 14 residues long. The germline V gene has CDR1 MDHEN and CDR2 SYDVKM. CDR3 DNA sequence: TGTGCCAGCAGTCATCAGGGTAGCAATCAGCCCCAGCATTTT. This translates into CASSHQGSNQPQHF.

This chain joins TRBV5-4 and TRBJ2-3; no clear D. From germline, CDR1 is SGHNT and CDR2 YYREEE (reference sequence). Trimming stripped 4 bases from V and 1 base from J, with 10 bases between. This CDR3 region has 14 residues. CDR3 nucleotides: TGTGCCAGCAGCGAGATGCGAGGCACAGATACGCAGTATTTT. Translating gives CASSEMRGTDTQYF.

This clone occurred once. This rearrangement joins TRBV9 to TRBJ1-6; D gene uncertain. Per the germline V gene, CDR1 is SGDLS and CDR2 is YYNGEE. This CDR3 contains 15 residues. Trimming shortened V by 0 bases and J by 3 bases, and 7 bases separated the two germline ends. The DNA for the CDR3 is TGTGCCAGCAGCGTAGGGCAGATCTATAATTCACCCCTCCACTTT. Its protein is CASSVGQIYNSPLHF.

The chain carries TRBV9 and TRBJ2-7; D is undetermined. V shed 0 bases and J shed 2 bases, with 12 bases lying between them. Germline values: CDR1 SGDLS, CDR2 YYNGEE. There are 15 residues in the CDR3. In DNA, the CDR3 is TGTGCCAGCAGCGTAGCCTCCCGAGGTACCTACGAGCAGTACTTC. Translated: CASSVASRGTYEQYF. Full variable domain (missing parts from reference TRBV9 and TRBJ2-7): DSGVTQTPKHLITATGQRVTLRCSPRSGDLSVYWYQQSLDQGLQFLIQYYNGEERAKGNILERFSAQQFPDLHSELNLSSLELGDSALYFCASSVASRGTYEQYFGPGTRLTVT.

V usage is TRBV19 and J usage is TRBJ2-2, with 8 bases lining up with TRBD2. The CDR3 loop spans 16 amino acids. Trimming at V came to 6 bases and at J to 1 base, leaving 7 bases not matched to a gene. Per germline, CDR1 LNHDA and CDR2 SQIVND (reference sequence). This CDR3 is CASSLRGGLNTGELFF. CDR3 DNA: TGTGCCAGTAGCCTCCGGGGGGGGCTGAACACCGGGGAGCTGTTTTTT.

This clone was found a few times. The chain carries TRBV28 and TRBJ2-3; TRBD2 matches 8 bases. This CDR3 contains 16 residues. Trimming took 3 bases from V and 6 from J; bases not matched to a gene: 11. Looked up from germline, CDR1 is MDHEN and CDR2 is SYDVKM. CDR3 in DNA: TGTGCCAGCAGTTTGTGGCTAGCGGGTCGTGTGGATACGCAGTATTTT. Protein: CASSLWLAGRVDTQYF.

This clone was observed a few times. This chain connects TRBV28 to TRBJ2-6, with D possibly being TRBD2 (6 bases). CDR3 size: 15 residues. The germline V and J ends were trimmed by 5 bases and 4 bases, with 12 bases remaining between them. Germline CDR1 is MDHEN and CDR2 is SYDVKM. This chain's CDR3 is CASSGAGIGANVLTF. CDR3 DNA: TGTGCCAGCAGTGGGGCGGGGATCGGGGCCAACGTCCTGACTTTC.

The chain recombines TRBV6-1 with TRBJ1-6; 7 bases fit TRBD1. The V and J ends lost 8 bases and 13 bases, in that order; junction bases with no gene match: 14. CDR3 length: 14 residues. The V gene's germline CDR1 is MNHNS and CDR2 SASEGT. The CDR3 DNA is TGTGCCAGCTCAGAAGGGACAGACCCTTTGCCCCTCCACTTT. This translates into CASSEGTDPLPLHF.

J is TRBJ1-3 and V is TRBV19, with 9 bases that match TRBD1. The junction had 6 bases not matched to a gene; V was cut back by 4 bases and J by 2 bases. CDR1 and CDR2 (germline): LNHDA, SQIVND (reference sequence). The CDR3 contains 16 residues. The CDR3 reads CASSNARDRAGNTIYF. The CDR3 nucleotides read TGTGCCAGTAGTAATGCGAGGGACAGGGCTGGAAACACCATATATTTT.

CDR3 sequence reads: CASSLPGGGAGELFF. CDR3 DNA sequence: TGTGCCAGCAGTTTACCGGGCGGGGGGGCCGGGGAGCTGTTTTTT. V and J are TRBV28 and TRBJ2-2; TRBD2 agrees at 9 bases. The CDR3 runs 15 residues. Losses at the gene ends were 2 bases for V and 6 bases for J; bases not matched to a gene: 4. The V gene's germline CDR1 is MDHEN and CDR2 SYDVKM.

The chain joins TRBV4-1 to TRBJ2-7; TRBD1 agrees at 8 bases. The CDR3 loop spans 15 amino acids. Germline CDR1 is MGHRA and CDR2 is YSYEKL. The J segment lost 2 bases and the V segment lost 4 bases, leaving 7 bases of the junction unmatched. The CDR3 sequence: CASSLFGTGAYEQYF. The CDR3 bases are TGCGCCAGCAGCCTGTTCGGGACAGGAGCCTACGAGCAGTACTTC.

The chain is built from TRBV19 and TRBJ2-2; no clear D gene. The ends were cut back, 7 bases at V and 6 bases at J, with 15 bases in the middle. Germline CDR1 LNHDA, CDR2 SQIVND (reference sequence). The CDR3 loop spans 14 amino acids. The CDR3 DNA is TGTGCCAGTATCGACTTTAACCTCCCCGGGGAGCTGTTTTTT. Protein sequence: CASIDFNLPGELFF.

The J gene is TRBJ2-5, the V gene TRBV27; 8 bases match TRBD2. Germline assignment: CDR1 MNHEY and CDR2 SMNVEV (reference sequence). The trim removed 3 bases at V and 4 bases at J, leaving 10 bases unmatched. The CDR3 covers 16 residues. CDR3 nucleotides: TGTGCCAGCAGTTTCGCCGGGAGGGTAGGGGGAGAGACCCAGTACTTC. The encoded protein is CASSFAGRVGGETQYF.

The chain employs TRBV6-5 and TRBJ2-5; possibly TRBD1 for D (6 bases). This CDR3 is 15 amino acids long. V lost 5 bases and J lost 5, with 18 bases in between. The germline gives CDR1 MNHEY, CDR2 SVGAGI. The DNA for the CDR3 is TGTGCCAGCAGTATGGAGAACAGGGAATGGGAGACCCAGTACTTC. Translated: CASSMENREWETQYF.

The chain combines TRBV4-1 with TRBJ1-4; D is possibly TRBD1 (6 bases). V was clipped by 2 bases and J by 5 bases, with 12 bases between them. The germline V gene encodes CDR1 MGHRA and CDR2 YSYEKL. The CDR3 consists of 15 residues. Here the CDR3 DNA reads TGCGCCAGCAGCCAAAAAGGGGGGGGAAATGAAAAACTGTTTTTT. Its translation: CASSQKGGGNEKLFF.

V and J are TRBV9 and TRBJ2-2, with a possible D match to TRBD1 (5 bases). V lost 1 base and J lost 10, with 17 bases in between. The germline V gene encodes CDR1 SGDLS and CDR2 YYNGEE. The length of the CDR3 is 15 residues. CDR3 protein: CASSVYIGRAAELFF. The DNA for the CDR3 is TGTGCCAGCAGCGTATACATTGGCAGGGCTGCGGAGCTGTTTTTT.

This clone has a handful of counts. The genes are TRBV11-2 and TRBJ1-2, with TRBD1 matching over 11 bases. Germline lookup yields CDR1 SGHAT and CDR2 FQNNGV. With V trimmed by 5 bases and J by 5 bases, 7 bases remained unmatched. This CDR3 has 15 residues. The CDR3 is CASSTPRDRGYGYTF. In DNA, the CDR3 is TGTGCCAGCAGCACCCCCCGGGACAGGGGGTATGGCTACACCTTC.

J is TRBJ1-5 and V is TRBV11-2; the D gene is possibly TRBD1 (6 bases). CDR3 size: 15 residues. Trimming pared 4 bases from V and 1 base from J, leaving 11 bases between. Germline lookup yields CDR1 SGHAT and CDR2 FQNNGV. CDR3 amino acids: CASSSGGRSNQPQHF. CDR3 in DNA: TGTGCCAGCAGCTCGGGGGGCAGGAGCAATCAGCCCCAGCATTTT.

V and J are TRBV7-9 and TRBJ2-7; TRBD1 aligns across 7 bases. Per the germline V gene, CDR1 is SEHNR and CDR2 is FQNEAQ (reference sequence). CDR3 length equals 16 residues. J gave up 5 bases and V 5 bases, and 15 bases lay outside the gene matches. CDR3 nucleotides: TGTGCCAGCAGCCTAGGACAGGAACGGCAAAAAAACGAGCAGTACTTC. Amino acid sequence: CASSLGQERQKNEQYF.

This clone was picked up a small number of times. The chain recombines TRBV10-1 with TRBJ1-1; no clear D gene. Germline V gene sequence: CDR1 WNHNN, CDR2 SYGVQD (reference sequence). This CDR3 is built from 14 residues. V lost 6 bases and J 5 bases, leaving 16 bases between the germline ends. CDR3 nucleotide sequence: TGCGCCAGCAGCCCTTCTGGAGGGCCGACTGAAGCTTTCTTT. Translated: CASSPSGGPTEAFF.

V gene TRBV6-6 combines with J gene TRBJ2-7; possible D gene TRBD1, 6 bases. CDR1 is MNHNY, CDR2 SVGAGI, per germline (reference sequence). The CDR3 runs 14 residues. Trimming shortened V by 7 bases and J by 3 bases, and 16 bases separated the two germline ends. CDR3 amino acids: CASKVQGALYEQYF. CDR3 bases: TGTGCCAGCAAGGTACAGGGAGCCCTCTACGAGCAGTACTTC.

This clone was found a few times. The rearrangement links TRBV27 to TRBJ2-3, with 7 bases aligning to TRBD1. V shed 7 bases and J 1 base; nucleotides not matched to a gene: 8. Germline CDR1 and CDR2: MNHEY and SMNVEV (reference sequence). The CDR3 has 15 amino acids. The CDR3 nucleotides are TGTGCCAGCATTGACAGGGATCGCGGCACAGATACGCAGTATTTT. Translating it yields CASIDRDRGTDTQYF.

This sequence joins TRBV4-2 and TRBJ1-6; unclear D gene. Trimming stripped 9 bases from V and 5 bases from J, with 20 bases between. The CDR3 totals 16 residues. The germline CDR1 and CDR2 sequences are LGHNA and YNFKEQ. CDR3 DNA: TGTGCCAGTACCGAGGCGGAGGGCGAGGATAATTCACCCCTCCACTTT. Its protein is CASTEAEGEDNSPLHF.

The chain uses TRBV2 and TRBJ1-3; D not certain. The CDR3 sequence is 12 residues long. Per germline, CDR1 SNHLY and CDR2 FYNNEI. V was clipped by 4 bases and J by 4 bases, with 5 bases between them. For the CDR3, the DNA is TGTGCCAGCAGTGTCGGGGGAAACACCATATATTTT. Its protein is CASSVGGNTIYF.

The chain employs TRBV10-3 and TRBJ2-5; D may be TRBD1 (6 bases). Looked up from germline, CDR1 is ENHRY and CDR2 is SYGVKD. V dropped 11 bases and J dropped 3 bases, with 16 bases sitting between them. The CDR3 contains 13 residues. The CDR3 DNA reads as TGTGCCTCCAGGGGAGACACCGAAGAGACCCAGTACTTC. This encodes CASRGDTEETQYF.

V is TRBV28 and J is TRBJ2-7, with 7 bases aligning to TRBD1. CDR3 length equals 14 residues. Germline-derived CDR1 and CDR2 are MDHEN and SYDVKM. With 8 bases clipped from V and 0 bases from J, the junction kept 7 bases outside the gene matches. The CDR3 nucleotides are TGTGCCAGCCATATCGGGGACAGCTCCTACGAGCAGTACTTC. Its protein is CASHIGDSSYEQYF.

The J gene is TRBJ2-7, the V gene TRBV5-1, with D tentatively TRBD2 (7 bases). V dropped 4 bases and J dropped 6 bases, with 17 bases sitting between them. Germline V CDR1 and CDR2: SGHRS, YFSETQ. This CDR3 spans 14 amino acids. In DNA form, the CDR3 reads TGCGCCAGCAGCCCCGGTGGGGGGGGCCGCGAGCAGTACTTC. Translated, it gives CASSPGGGGREQYF.

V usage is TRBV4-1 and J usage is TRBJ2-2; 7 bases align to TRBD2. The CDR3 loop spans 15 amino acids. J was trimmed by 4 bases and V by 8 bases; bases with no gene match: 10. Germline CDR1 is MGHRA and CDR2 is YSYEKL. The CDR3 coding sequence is TGCGCCAGCGGACAACTAGCGAGCGGCACCGGGGAGCTGTTTTTT. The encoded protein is CASGQLASGTGELFF.

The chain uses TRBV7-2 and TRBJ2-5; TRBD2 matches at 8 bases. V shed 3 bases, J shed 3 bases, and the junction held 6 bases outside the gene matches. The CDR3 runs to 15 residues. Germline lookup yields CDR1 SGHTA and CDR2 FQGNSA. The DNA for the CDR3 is TGTGCCAGCAGCTTTTATACAGCGGGGGAAGAGACCCAGTACTTC. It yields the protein CASSFYTAGEETQYF.